These 5 T cell receptor beta chains share one sample of origin, sequenced in a study of blood T cell repertoires in COVID-19. Generated by immunoSEQ multiplex PCR, the TCRdb table keeps only in-frame clones and is missing some. This table has approximately 110,000 clones, about 85% appearing once. Sequenced material: peripheral blood. The receptors were sampled from a woman of 80 years or more with COVID-19, enrolled during active disease.

The J gene is TRBJ2-3, the V gene TRBV29-1; 8 nucleotides line up with TRBD2. V dropped 6 bases and J dropped 0; count of bases not matched to a gene: 11. The germline V gene has CDR1 SQVTM and CDR2 ANQGSEA. The CDR3 covers 16 residues. CDR3 sequence reads: CSVSEGGRISTDTQYF. The CDR3 nucleotides read TGCAGCGTCTCAGAAGGCGGGAGGATAAGCACAGATACGCAGTATTTT.

The chain uses TRBV5-1 and TRBJ1-1; D is ambiguous. This CDR3 spans 14 amino acids. Deletions cut 0 bases from V and 1 base from J, with 7 bases between. From germline, CDR1 is SGHRS and CDR2 YFSETQ. CDR3 region: CASSLAQANTEAFF. The CDR3 nucleotides are TGCGCCAGCAGCTTGGCCCAGGCGAACACTGAAGCTTTCTTT.

Here the CDR3 DNA reads TGCAGTGCTAGTTCGGGGAATGAGCAGTTCTTC. Protein sequence: CSASSGNEQFF. The rearrangement joins TRBV20-1 to TRBJ2-1; D may be TRBD2 (5 bases). From germline, CDR1 is DFQATT and CDR2 SNEGSKA (reference sequence). Trimming took 3 bases from V and 7 from J, leaving 7 bases between them. The CDR3 has 11 amino acids.

V is TRBV6-5 and J is TRBJ2-7; maybe TRBD1 (6 bases). This CDR3 region has 14 residues. V dropped 6 bases and J dropped 0 bases, with 12 bases sitting between them. Looked up from germline, CDR1 is MNHEY and CDR2 is SVGAGI. The CDR3 DNA sequence: TGTGCCAGCAGCCGAAACAGGGACTCCTACGAGCAGTACTTC. This gives the protein CASSRNRDSYEQYF.

This chain uses TRBV28 with TRBJ1-2; TRBD1 aligns across 9 bases. This CDR3 contains 14 residues. V lost 3 bases and J lost 4; bases outside the gene matches: 3. The germline CDR1 and CDR2 sequences are MDHEN and SYDVKM. This chain's CDR3 is CASSFGQGSYGYTF. Written as DNA, the CDR3 is TGTGCCAGCAGTTTTGGACAGGGGAGCTATGGCTACACCTTC.